The 18 T cell receptor beta chains listed next were all sequenced from one sample in a study of T cell repertoires in cytomegalovirus infection. Each CDR3 protein gets one entry after TCRdb re-called the reads with MiXCR. In the table there are 250,000 to 300,000 distinct CDR3 sequences, under 30% of which are singletons. Sequenced sample: PBMCs. Receptors originate from a human donor in good health (CMV status not recorded). Some clones in this sample may be carry-over from other donors' samples.

The genes are TRBV5-1 and TRBJ2-7; 7 bases map to TRBD1. The CDR3 is 14 amino acids. Germline CDR1 SGHRS, CDR2 YFSETQ. With 3 bases clipped from V and 2 bases from J, the junction kept 5 bases outside the gene matches. CDR3 nucleotides: TGCGCCAGCAGCTGGGGACAGACAACCTACGAGCAGTACTTC. Amino acids: CASSWGQTTYEQYF. Together with reference TRBV5-1 and TRBJ2-7, the CDR3 gives the full variable domain: KAGVTQTPRYLIKTRGQQVTLSCSPISGHRSVSWYQQTPGQGLQFLFEYFSETQRNKGNFPGRFSGRQFSNSRSEMNVSTLELGDSALYLCASSWGQTTYEQYFGPGTRLTVT.

This clonotype was counted between two and nine times. The rearrangement joins TRBV14 to TRBJ2-2; tentatively, D is TRBD2 (5 bases). CDR3 length: 17 amino acids. The ends were cut back, 0 bases at V and 0 bases at J, with 11 bases in the middle. Germline assignment: CDR1 SGHDN and CDR2 FVKESK. DNA for the CDR3: TGTGCCAGCAGCCAAGATTATGAGGACTCGAACACCGGGGAGCTGTTTTTT. It specifies CASSQDYEDSNTGELFF.

This clonotype has a count of ten or more. The CDR3 here is CASSGTTSTDTQYF. The CDR3 DNA reads as TGTGCCAGCTCCGGGACGACTAGCACAGATACGCAGTATTTT. The chain carries TRBV7-3 and TRBJ2-3; either TRBD1 or TRBD2 may fit D (5 bases each). The CDR3 length is 14 residues. Germline V gene lookup returns CDR1 SGHTA and CDR2 FQGTGA. V lost 8 bases to trimming and J lost 0 bases, with 12 bases between them.

This chain links TRBV20-1 with TRBJ2-7; 8 nucleotides line up with TRBD1. The CDR3 is 13 residues long. The V gene's germline CDR1 is DFQATT and CDR2 SNEGSKA (reference sequence). The ends lost 6 bases at V and 0 bases at J; junction bases unmatched: 4. The CDR3 loop reads CSARTGNSYEQYF. The CDR3 coding sequence is TGCAGTGCCAGGACAGGGAACTCCTACGAGCAGTACTTC.

This clonotype was seen at least ten times. The V gene is TRBV7-2, the J gene TRBJ1-1; perhaps TRBD1 as D (5 bases). The CDR3 length is 11 residues. V dropped 3 bases and J dropped 8 bases, with 7 bases sitting between them. Looked up from germline, CDR1 is SGHTA and CDR2 is FQGNSA. CDR3 sequence: CASSLGREAFF. The DNA for the CDR3 is TGTGCCAGCAGCTTGGGGCGAGAAGCTTTCTTT.

This chain joins TRBV5-1 and TRBJ2-5; the match to TRBD1 covers 8 bases. The V segment lost 0 bases and the J segment 5 bases; nucleotides outside the gene matches: 15. The CDR3 extends over 18 amino acids. Per germline, CDR1 SGHRS and CDR2 YFSETQ. Here the CDR3 reads CASSLAGTGTGAGETQYF. In DNA form, the CDR3 reads TGCGCCAGCAGCTTGGCCGGGACAGGTACTGGGGCGGGGGAGACCCAGTACTTC.

This sequence joins TRBV29-1 and TRBJ1-1; 7 bases line up with TRBD1. Germline values: CDR1 SQVTM, CDR2 ANQGSEA. The CDR3 sequence is 13 residues long. The trim removed 7 bases at V and 1 base at J, leaving 6 bases unmatched. This CDR3 is CSDRTGENTEAFF. CDR3 nucleotide sequence: TGCAGCGATCGAACAGGGGAGAACACTGAAGCTTTCTTT.

In its sample, this clonotype was seen many times. The V and J genes are TRBV7-3 and TRBJ2-1; TRBD2 is a possible D gene (5 bases). The CDR3 loop spans 13 amino acids. Trimming cost V 1 base and J 9 bases, with 10 bases left between them. The germline CDR1 and CDR2 sequences are SGHTA and FQGTGA. In DNA, the CDR3 is TGTGCCAGCAGCTTAAACGAGGGTAGTGAGCAGTTCTTC. It specifies CASSLNEGSEQFF.

A few counts support this clonotype. The chain combines TRBV28 with TRBJ2-6, with D maybe TRBD1 (6 bases). Germline V gene lookup returns CDR1 MDHEN and CDR2 SYDVKM. CDR3 size: 17 residues. V was cut by 10 bases and J by 0 bases, with 19 bases left in between. The CDR3 loop reads CATLPPTGSSGANVLTF. The CDR3 DNA follows: TGTGCCACCCTACCCCCGACAGGAAGCTCTGGGGCCAACGTCCTGACTTTC.

This rearrangement joins TRBV20-1 to TRBJ2-1; 10 bases match TRBD2. Germline loops: CDR1 DFQATT, CDR2 SNEGSKA (reference sequence). The CDR3 length is 18 residues. V was pared by 0 bases and J by 7 bases, with 15 bases of the junction left unmatched. The CDR3 sequence: CSARDRSGRAVWGNEQFF. CDR3 bases: TGCAGTGCTAGAGATCGAAGCGGGAGGGCCGTTTGGGGGAATGAGCAGTTCTTC.

Only a few counts were recorded for this clonotype. J is TRBJ2-5 and V is TRBV10-3; no firm D call. Germline loops: CDR1 ENHRY, CDR2 SYGVKD. Trimming shortened V by 8 bases and J by 5 bases, and 15 bases separated the two germline ends. The CDR3 contains 13 residues. This CDR3 is CAIQGRLGETQYF. The CDR3, as DNA: TGTGCCATCCAAGGCCGATTAGGGGAGACCCAGTACTTC.

This clonotype was found many times. The V and J genes are TRBV6-1 and TRBJ2-3, with a weak D call TRBD1 (6 bases). CDR1 is MNHNS and CDR2 is SASEGT in the germline V gene. CDR3 length equals 16 residues. Trimming removed 5 bases at V and 3 bases at J, with 18 bases between. The CDR3 protein is CASSLRTVSRTDTQYF. The CDR3 DNA is TGTGCCAGCAGTTTGAGGACAGTGTCCCGGACAGATACGCAGTATTTT.

The sample holds many counts of this clonotype. The rearrangement joins TRBV7-6 to TRBJ2-3, with D unresolved. Looked up from germline, CDR1 is SGHVS and CDR2 is FNYEAQ. Trimming shortened V by 5 bases and J by 0 bases, and 9 bases separated the two germline ends. The CDR3 consists of 14 residues. This CDR3 reads CASSPRPSTDTQYF. The CDR3 DNA follows: TGTGCCAGCAGCCCGAGACCCAGCACAGATACGCAGTATTTT.

This clonotype was observed at least ten times. The chain couples TRBV7-2 to TRBJ1-5; TRBD1 agrees at 9 bases. V was clipped by 3 bases and J by 6 bases; unmatched bases: 6. The CDR3 loop spans 15 amino acids. Germline lookup yields CDR1 SGHTA and CDR2 FQGNSA. The CDR3 here is CASSFYRGQGQPQHF. The CDR3, as DNA: TGTGCCAGCAGCTTTTACAGGGGGCAAGGTCAGCCCCAGCATTTT.

Only a few counts were recorded for this clonotype. V and J are TRBV6-8 and TRBJ1-3; unclear D gene. The CDR3 totals 16 residues. The germline V gene has CDR1 MNHGY and CDR2 SAAAGT. V lost 0 bases and J 0 bases, leaving 9 bases between the germline ends. CDR3 DNA: TGTGCCAGCAGTTACTCTCTCCCTGACTCTGGAAACACCATATATTTT. Translating gives CASSYSLPDSGNTIYF.

Notes on this clonotype: One junction end does not reproduce the germline sequence, and a read error may be involved. This rearrangement joins TRBV7-8 to TRBJ1-4; possibly TRBD1 for D (5 bases). The CDR3 spans 11 residues. Germline lookup yields CDR1 SGHVS and CDR2 FQNEAQ. CDR3 coding DNA: TGTGGCAGCAGCGGGGGGGAAAAACTGTTTTTT. It codes for CGSSGGEKLFF. Full variable domain (outside the CDR3, taken from reference TRBV7-8 and TRBJ1-4): GAGVSQSPRYKVAKRGQDVALRCDPISGHVSLFWYQQALGQGPEFLTYFQNEAQLDKSGLPSDRFFAERPEGSVSTLKIQRTQQEDSAVYLCGSSGGEKLFFGSGTQLSVL.

This clonotype was counted only a few times. This chain uses TRBV11-2 with TRBJ1-2; D is unclear. V gave up 3 bases and J gave up 5 bases, with 19 bases separating them. This CDR3 contains 16 residues. Germline assignment: CDR1 SGHAT and CDR2 FQNNGV. The CDR3 sequence is CASSFGVYGEHYGYTF. In DNA form, the CDR3 reads TGTGCCAGCAGCTTTGGTGTCTATGGGGAGCATTATGGCTACACCTTC.

This chain connects TRBV28 to TRBJ2-2, with D uncertain. V was trimmed by 5 bases and J by 2 bases, leaving 12 bases between them. The germline gives CDR1 MDHEN, CDR2 SYDVKM. The CDR3 consists of 15 residues. The CDR3 coding sequence is TGTGCCAGCAGTCCCCCCCTCGGAAACACCGGGGAGCTGTTTTTT. Translation gives CASSPPLGNTGELFF.